This TCR beta chain was profiled in a study of T cells in Graves' hyperthyroidism and ophthalmopathy. Study-level information: Initial diagnosis, before any treatment, was when peripheral blood was collected.

Exclusion of a patient resulted from uncontrolled infection, other autoimmune disease, pregnancy or lactation. What was amplified from RNA transcripts were TCR beta CDR3 regions. When the TCR CDR3 underwent first-round RT-PCR, the HTBI primer set was used. TCRdb passed the multiplex PCR reads through MiXCR, listing each CDR3 protein once. The table records approximately 210,000 distinct CDR3 sequences, roughly 17% of them present only once. Note on this clonotype: Its antigen is not known. A read error may be the cause here, since a much bigger clone is one base away.

The V gene end was trimmed by 2 bases and the J gene end by 1 base; junction bases not matched to a gene: 4. CDR1 is SGHAT, CDR2 FQNNGV, per germline. The CDR3 totals 16 residues. Study-wide points: Patients with ophthalmopathy were separated from those with stable hyperthyroidism by a 13 V-J model. Most thyroid clonotypes expanded above 0.001 appeared in blood too.

Sequencing was carried out using blood. This chain joins TRBV11-2 and TRBJ2-2; 7 positions agree with TRBD2. This receptor was identified in a man in his fifties with Graves' hyperthyroidism. CDR3 sequence reads: CASSLRAGRNTGELFF. CDR3 coding DNA: TGTGCCAGCAGCTTAAGAGCGGGGAGGAACACCGGGGAGCTGTTTTTT.